This T cell receptor (beta chain) was observed in a study of cytomegalovirus exposure and HLA in healthy donors. Study-level findings and limits: TCR beta sequences reportedly predicted most subjects' HLA-A and HLA-B alleles accurately. Three of the chains that were CMV-associated were confirmed in vitro to be specific for CMV antigens. The majority of CMV-associated TCR beta chains were reported as apparently HLA-restricted in a later analysis.

PCR used 60 Vbeta primers and 13 Jbeta primers. Sequencing was performed with immunoSEQ multiplex PCR; in TCRdb, only in-frame clones are kept and a portion is missing. The data show approximately 120,000 clones, about three quarters seen once. With regard to this clone: The antigen remains unidentified.

Germline values: CDR1 MNHNS, CDR2 SASEGT. This CDR3 contains 13 residues. Losses at the gene ends were 5 bases for V and 5 bases for J; bases not matched to a gene: 4. The V call is TRBV6-1, the J call TRBJ2-5; 8 positions agree with TRBD1. Sequenced material: PBMCs. The TCR comes from a woman aged 40-49 years in good health and CMV-seronegative. CDR3 bases: TGTGCCAGCAGTACAGGGGGTCGGGAGACCCAGTACTTC. Translating gives CASSTGGRETQYF.